This entry concerns a single T cell receptor (beta chain). No antigen is known for it. The authors made TCR beta libraries using UMI-labeled 5' RACE. TCRdb re-analyzed the 5' RACE reads; it lists each CDR3 protein once, without DNA. The table lists 9,500 to 13,000 distinct CDR3 sequences, with 15% to 20% in the top ten. These data come from a study of human CD8 memory T cell subsets. Findings and caveats of the study: Between stem-like memory and precursor exhausted T cell repertoires, overlap was minimal. According to Chao1 estimates, stem-like memory T cells seemed more diverse than precursor exhausted T cells were. Diversity was similarly high in stem-like memory and precursor exhausted T cells, which was not the case for effector memory cells.

This CDR3 region has 13 residues. Germline V CDR1 and CDR2: DFQATT, SNEGSKA (reference sequence). The identity of TPEX cells was that of CCR7+ PD-1+ TIGIT+ early memory CD8+ T cells with exhausted-like traits. The authors obtained RNA from duplicate vials, each holding about 150,000 sorted CD8+ T cells, for every subset. The J gene is TRBJ2-1, the V gene TRBV20-1; checking the TCRdb D call of TRBD2 is not possible without DNA. The clonotype was recovered from a human donor in good health. Material for sequencing was CD8+ T cells from PBMCs. The CDR3 spells CSAILAGDNEQFF.